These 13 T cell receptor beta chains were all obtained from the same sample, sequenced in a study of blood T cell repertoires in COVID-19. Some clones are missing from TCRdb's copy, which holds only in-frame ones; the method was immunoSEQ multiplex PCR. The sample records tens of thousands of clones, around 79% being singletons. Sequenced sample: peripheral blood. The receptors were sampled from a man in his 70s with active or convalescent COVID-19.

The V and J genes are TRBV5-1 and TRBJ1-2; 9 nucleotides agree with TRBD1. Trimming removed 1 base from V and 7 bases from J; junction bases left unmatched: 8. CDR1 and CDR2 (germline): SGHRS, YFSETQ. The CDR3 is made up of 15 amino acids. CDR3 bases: TGCGCCAGCAGCTTGACGCTCGGGACAGGGAGTGGCTACACCTTC. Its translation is CASSLTLGTGSGYTF.

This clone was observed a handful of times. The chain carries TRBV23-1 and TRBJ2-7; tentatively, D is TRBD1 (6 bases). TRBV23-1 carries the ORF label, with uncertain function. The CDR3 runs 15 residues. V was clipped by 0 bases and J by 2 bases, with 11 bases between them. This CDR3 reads CASSQSGTGPYEQYF. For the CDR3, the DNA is TGCGCCAGCAGTCAATCGGGAACAGGGCCCTACGAGCAGTACTTC.

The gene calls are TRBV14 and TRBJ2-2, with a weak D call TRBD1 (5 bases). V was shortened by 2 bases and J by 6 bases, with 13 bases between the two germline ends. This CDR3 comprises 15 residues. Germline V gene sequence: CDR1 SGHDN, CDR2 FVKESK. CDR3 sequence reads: CASSQHGQTPGELFF. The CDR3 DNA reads TGTGCCAGCAGCCAACATGGACAAACCCCCGGGGAGCTGTTTTTT.

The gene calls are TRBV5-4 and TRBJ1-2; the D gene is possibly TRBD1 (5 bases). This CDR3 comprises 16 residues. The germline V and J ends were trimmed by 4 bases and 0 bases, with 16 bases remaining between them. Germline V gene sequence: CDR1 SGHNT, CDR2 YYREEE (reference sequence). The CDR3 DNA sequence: TGTGCCAGCAGCCGGGGGTCCCAGATCTCTAACTATGGCTACACCTTC. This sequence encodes CASSRGSQISNYGYTF.

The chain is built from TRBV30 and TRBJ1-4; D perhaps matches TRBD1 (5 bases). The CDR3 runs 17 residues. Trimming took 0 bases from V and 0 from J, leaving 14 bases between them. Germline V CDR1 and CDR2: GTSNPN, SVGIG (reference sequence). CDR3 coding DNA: TGTGCCTGGAGTGTAGGGGTCAGCTTTGCAACTAATGAAAAACTGTTTTTT. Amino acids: CAWSVGVSFATNEKLFF.

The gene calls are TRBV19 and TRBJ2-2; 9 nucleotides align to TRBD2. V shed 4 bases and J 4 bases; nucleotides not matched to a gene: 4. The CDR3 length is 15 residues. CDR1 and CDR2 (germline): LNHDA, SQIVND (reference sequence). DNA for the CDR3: TGTGCCAGTAGTAGGGGACTAGCAGTCACCGGGGAGCTGTTTTTT. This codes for CASSRGLAVTGELFF.

CDR3 DNA: TGTGCCAGCAGCTTCAGAAGCGGGGCCGGGGAGCTGTTTTTT. This translates into CASSFRSGAGELFF. The chain links TRBV5-6 to TRBJ2-2; TRBD2 matches at 7 bases. The CDR3 is 14 residues long. V lost 2 bases and J lost 6; bases outside the gene matches: 4. The germline V gene encodes CDR1 SGHDT and CDR2 YYEEEE.

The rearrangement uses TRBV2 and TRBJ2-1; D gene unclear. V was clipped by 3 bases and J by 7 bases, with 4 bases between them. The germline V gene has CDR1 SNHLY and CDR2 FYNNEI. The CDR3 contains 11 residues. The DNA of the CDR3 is TGTGCCAGCAGTGATAATAATGAGCAGTTCTTC. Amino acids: CASSDNNEQFF.

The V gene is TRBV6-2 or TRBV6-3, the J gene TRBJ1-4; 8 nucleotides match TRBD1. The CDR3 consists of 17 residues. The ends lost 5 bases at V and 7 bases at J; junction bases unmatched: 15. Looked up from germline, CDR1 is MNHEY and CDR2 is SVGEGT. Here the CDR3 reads CASSAGTGGTLGEKLFF. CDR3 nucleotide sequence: TGTGCCAGCAGTGCCGGGACAGGTGGGACCCTTGGTGAAAAACTGTTTTTT.

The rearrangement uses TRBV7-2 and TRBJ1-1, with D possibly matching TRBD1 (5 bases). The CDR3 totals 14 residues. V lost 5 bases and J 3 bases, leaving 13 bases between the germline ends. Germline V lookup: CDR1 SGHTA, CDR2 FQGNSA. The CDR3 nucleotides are TGTGCCAGCAGCCCGCGGCGGGGGGACACTGAAGCTTTCTTT. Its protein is CASSPRRGDTEAFF.

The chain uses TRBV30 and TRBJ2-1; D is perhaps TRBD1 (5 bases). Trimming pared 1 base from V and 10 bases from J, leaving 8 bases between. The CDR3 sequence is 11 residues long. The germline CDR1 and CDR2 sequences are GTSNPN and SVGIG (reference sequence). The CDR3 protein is CAWSEAGEQFF. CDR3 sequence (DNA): TGTGCCTGGAGTGAAGCAGGGGAGCAGTTCTTC. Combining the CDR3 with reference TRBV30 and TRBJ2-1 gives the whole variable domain SQTIHQWPATLVQPVGSPLSLECTVEGTSNPNLYWYRQAAGRGLQLLFYSVGIGQISSEVPQNLSASRPQDRQFILSSKKLLLSDSGFYLCAWSEAGEQFFGPGTRLTVL.

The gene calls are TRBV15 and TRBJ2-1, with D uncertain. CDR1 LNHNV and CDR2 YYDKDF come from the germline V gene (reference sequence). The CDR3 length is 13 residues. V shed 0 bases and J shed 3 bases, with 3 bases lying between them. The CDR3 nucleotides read TGTGCCACCAGCAGAGACTACTACAATGAGCAGTTCTTC. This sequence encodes CATSRDYYNEQFF.

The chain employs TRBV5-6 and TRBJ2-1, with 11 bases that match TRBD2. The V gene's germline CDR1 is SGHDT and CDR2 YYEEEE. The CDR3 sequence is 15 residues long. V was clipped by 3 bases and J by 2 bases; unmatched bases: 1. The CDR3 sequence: CASSSLAGAYNEQFF. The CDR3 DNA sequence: TGTGCCAGCAGCTCACTAGCGGGGGCCTACAATGAGCAGTTCTTC.